This T cell receptor (beta chain) came from a study of control samples from healthy donors and cancer patients. The V segment lost 7 bases and the J segment 5 bases; nucleotides outside the gene matches: 15. The CDR3 has 16 residues. The germline V gene has CDR1 SGHDN and CDR2 FVKESK. Measured with immunoSEQ multiplex PCR; TCRdb has only the in-frame clones, and not every one. In the table there are 160,000 or so clones, approximately 96% of which are singletons. Material: blood. The sequence was obtained from a woman aged 40 to 50 in good health. The rearrangement uses TRBV14 and TRBJ2-7; 9 bases match TRBD1. The CDR3 bases are TGTGCCAGCAAACCTACTCACGGGACAGGGTCCCACGAGCAGTACTTC. It encodes CASKPTHGTGSHEQYF.